The 18 T cell receptor beta chains given below trace back to one sample, sequenced in a study of T-cell reconstitution after alpha-beta-depleted transplantation in children. As it was prepared, the TCRbeta library received unique molecular identifiers. MiXCR was run by TCRdb on the PCR reads, yielding one entry per CDR3 protein. Of 780,000 or so distinct CDR3 sequences in the sample, 16% were seen once. The sequenced sample was PBMCs, mostly from graft donor cells, obtained 360 days after TCRalphabeta/CD19-depleted stem cell transplant. All receptors derive from a male patient between 5 and 17 years old who had a stem cell transplant for acute lymphoblastic leukemia, so the T cells may come from the graft donor.

There are many counts of this clonotype. The rearrangement joins TRBV7-8 to TRBJ2-5; D is possibly TRBD1 (6 bases). Per germline, CDR1 SGHVS and CDR2 FQNEAQ. Between the trimmed V and J ends, which lost 5 bases and 3 bases, there was a span of 10 bases. This CDR3 spans 13 amino acids. CDR3: CASSARTEETQYF. In nucleotides, the CDR3 is TGTGCCAGCAGCGCCCGGACAGAAGAGACCCAGTACTTC.

This chain uses TRBV19 with TRBJ1-2; the D is unclear. V was trimmed by 1 base and J by 2 bases, leaving 5 bases between them. Looked up from germline, CDR1 is LNHDA and CDR2 is SQIVND (reference sequence). The length of the CDR3 is 13 residues. The CDR3 DNA sequence: TGTGCCAGTAGTATAGGACGGAACTATGGCTACACCTTC. Its protein product is CASSIGRNYGYTF.

The V call is TRBV5-6, the J call TRBJ2-5; D ambiguous. Germline CDR1 is SGHDT and CDR2 is YYEEEE. The germline V and J ends were trimmed by 0 bases and 1 base, with 13 bases remaining between them. The CDR3 runs to 16 residues. CDR3 loop: CASSLAYRTLQETQYF. CDR3 nucleotide sequence: TGTGCCAGCAGCTTGGCGTACCGGACGCTCCAAGAGACCCAGTACTTC.

V is TRBV4-1 and J is TRBJ1-2, with a weak D call TRBD1 (6 bases). There are 17 residues in the CDR3. Germline CDR1 reads MGHRA; CDR2 reads YSYEKL. V lost 1 base and J 0 bases, leaving 15 bases between the germline ends. The CDR3 bases are TGCGCCAGCAGCCAAGGAATTCCAGGGGATACTAACTATGGCTACACCTTC. This translates into CASSQGIPGDTNYGYTF.

The CDR3 DNA reads TGCGCCAGCAGCTCGTTAGGGAGCGGGATACCAGATACGCAGTATTTT. This translates into CASSSLGSGIPDTQYF. The V gene is TRBV5-1, the J gene TRBJ2-3; 7 bases fit TRBD2. The germline CDR1 and CDR2 sequences are SGHRS and YFSETQ. Trimming removed 3 bases from V and 4 bases from J; junction bases left unmatched: 11. CDR3 length equals 16 residues.

Only a few counts were recorded for this clonotype. The chain has TRBV20-1 and TRBJ2-7; tentatively, D is TRBD1 or TRBD2 (5 bases each). The CDR3 is 13 amino acids. V dropped 6 bases and J dropped 2 bases, with 14 bases sitting between them. Per the germline V gene, CDR1 is DFQATT and CDR2 is SNEGSKA (reference sequence). The CDR3 DNA is TGCAGTGCCCCGGGGCAGCCCCCCTACGAGCAGTACTTC. This translates into CSAPGQPPYEQYF.

The CDR3: CSARKQASGRDRQFF. The CDR3 coding sequence is TGCAGTGCTAGAAAGCAGGCTAGCGGGAGGGACAGGCAGTTCTTC. The chain has TRBV20-1 and TRBJ2-1, with 12 bases fitting TRBD2. With 2 bases clipped from V and 12 bases from J, the junction kept 11 bases outside the gene matches. This CDR3 contains 15 residues. CDR1 and CDR2 from the germline V gene are DFQATT and SNEGSKA (reference sequence).

This clonotype has more than one count but fewer than ten. This chain joins TRBV5-1 and TRBJ1-1; D is undetermined. The V gene's germline CDR1 is SGHRS and CDR2 YFSETQ. The CDR3 has 13 residues. The V end lost 6 bases, the J end lost 0 bases, and 9 bases lay between the germline ends. CDR3 DNA sequence: TGCGCCAGCAAGGGCAACATGAACACTGAAGCTTTCTTT. This translates into CASKGNMNTEAFF.

This clonotype was recorded at least ten times. The V call is TRBV7-3, the J call TRBJ2-7, with 9 bases identical to TRBD2. This CDR3 has 14 amino acids. Germline V gene data show CDR1 as SGHTA and CDR2 as FQGTGA. Trimming at V came to 5 bases and at J to 7 bases, leaving 9 bases not matched to a gene. The CDR3 DNA reads as TGTGCCAGCAGCCTTCCGGGACTAGCTGGGGAGCAGTACTTC. It yields the protein CASSLPGLAGEQYF. Full variable domain (outside the CDR3, taken from reference TRBV7-3 and TRBJ2-7): GAGVSQTPSNKVTEKGKYVELRCDPISGHTALYWYRQSLGQGPEFLIYFQGTGAADDSGLPNDRFFAVRPEGSVSTLKIQRTERGDSAVYLCASSLPGLAGEQYFGPGTRLTVT.

This clonotype was recorded many times. The V call is TRBV24-1, the J call TRBJ2-1, with 13 bases aligning to TRBD2. Unmatched junction bases numbered 6, after V lost 9 bases and J lost 8 bases. The CDR3 consists of 14 residues. Germline values: CDR1 KGHDR, CDR2 SFDVKD. The DNA for the CDR3 is TGTGCCACCGGGACTAGCGGGATAGGGGATGAGCAGTTCTTC. Translated: CATGTSGIGDEQFF.

This clonotype was seen a few times. The V call is TRBV15, the J call TRBJ1-4, with a possible D match to TRBD1 (5 bases). V gave up 4 bases and J gave up 0 bases, with 9 bases separating them. This CDR3 has 15 residues. The germline gives CDR1 LNHNV, CDR2 YYDKDF (reference sequence). The CDR3 reads CATSTDSATNEKLFF. CDR3 DNA: TGTGCCACCAGCACCGACAGTGCAACTAATGAAAAACTGTTTTTT.

This sequence joins TRBV25-1 and TRBJ2-4; TRBD2 aligns across 7 bases. The germline gives CDR1 MGHDK, CDR2 SYGVNS. The CDR3 has 14 amino acids. Losses at the gene ends were 4 bases for V and 7 bases for J; bases not matched to a gene: 7. DNA of the CDR3: TGTGCCAGCAGTGTTGCTGGGGGGGATAACATTCAGTACTTC. Its translation is CASSVAGGDNIQYF.

The chain uses TRBV7-3 and TRBJ2-2; 9 bases line up with TRBD2. This CDR3 has 21 amino acids. With 1 base clipped from V and 2 bases from J, the junction kept 17 bases outside the gene matches. Germline assignment: CDR1 SGHTA and CDR2 FQGTGA. CDR3 protein: CASSLIFWREGSSTNTGELFF. In DNA, the CDR3 is TGTGCCAGCAGCTTAATTTTCTGGCGGGAGGGCTCCTCTACTAACACCGGGGAGCTGTTTTTT.

This clonotype was seen only a few times. This chain connects TRBV29-1 to TRBJ2-3; D ambiguous. CDR3 size: 16 residues. V lost 8 bases, J lost 0 bases, and 21 bases lay in between. CDR1 is SQVTM and CDR2 is ANQGSEA in the germline V gene. Here the CDR3 reads CSPRVSSGASTDTQYF. The DNA of the CDR3 is TGCAGCCCCCGAGTCTCCTCCGGAGCTAGCACAGATACGCAGTATTTT.

The rearrangement uses TRBV3-1 and TRBJ2-1; possibly TRBD1 or TRBD2 for D (5 bases each). The CDR3 length is 15 residues. Germline V gives CDR1 LGHDT, CDR2 YNNKEL (reference sequence). V dropped 5 bases and J dropped 1 base, with 12 bases sitting between them. CDR3 protein: CASSFGKGSYNEQFF. The CDR3 DNA is TGTGCCAGCAGCTTCGGGAAGGGGTCCTACAATGAGCAGTTCTTC.

This clonotype was recorded at least ten times. The genes are TRBV7-9 and TRBJ2-5, with D possibly matching TRBD1 (5 bases). From germline, CDR1 is SEHNR and CDR2 FQNEAQ (reference sequence). V lost 5 bases to trimming and J lost 2 bases, with 12 bases between them. CDR3 length: 14 residues. The CDR3 protein is CASSSTGLQETQYF. Here the CDR3 DNA reads TGTGCCAGCAGCAGCACAGGTCTACAAGAGACCCAGTACTTC.

This clonotype was seen a few times. CDR3 sequence: CASSQAPGLDLYEQYF. In nucleotides, the CDR3 is TGCGCCAGCAGCCAAGCCCCCGGACTAGACTTGTACGAGCAGTACTTC. The chain combines TRBV4-1 with TRBJ2-7; 7 nucleotides align to TRBD2. CDR3 length equals 16 residues. CDR1 is MGHRA and CDR2 is YSYEKL in the germline V gene. V shed 1 base and J 4 bases; nucleotides not matched to a gene: 10.

The chain recombines TRBV5-1 with TRBJ1-5, with D possibly being TRBD1 (5 bases). The germline V gene has CDR1 SGHRS and CDR2 YFSETQ. CDR3 length: 13 residues. Trimming shortened V by 5 bases and J by 4 bases, and 10 bases separated the two germline ends. The CDR3 DNA is TGCGCCAGCAGGATGGGGGGGAATCAGCCCCAGCATTTT. Translating gives CASRMGGNQPQHF.